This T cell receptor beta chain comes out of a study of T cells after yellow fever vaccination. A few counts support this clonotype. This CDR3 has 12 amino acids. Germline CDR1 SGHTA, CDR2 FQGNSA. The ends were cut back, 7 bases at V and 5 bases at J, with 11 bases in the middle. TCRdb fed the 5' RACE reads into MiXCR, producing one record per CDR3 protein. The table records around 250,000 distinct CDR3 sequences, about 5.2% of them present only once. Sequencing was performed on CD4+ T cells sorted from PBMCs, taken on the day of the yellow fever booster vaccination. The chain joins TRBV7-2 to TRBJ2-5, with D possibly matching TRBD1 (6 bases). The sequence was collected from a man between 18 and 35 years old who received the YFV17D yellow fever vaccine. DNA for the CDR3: TGTGCCAGCACAGGGGCAGGGGAGACCCAGTACTTC. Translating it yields CASTGAGETQYF. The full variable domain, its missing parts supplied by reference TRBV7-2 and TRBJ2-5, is GAGVSQSPSNKVTEKGKDVELRCDPISGHTALYWYRQSLGQGLEFLIYFQGNSAPDKSGLPSDRFSAERTGGSVSTLTIQRTQQEDSAVYLCASTGAGETQYFGPGTRLLVL.